This is a list of T cell receptor beta chains from one sample in a study of ipilimumab plus nivolumab after autologous stem cell transplantation. Here immunoSEQ multiplex PCR was the method, and the copy in TCRdb shows in-frame clones only, minus some. The sample gives 15,000 to 20,000 clones, approximately 85% of which show up once; about 6.4% is in the top ten. The sample here was PBMCs, taken in a trial of ipilimumab plus nivolumab as post-transplant consolidation. These receptors were taken from a male donor with diffuse large B-cell lymphoma. Each CDR3 is given with its conserved first and last residue. The D gene is left open where the match is weak. The size entry is marked missing in some rows and otherwise reads once, few, many or a size class.

. | . | TRBJ2-1 | TRBV6-5 | 15 | TGTGCCAGCAGTCGCGGGACAGCATCCTACAATGAGCAGTTCTTC | CASSRGTASYNEQFF
. | TRBD2 | TRBJ2-3 | TRBV7-2 | 16 | TGTGCCAGCAGCTACGGACTAGCGGGCCGGAGGGATACGCAGTATTTT | CASSYGLAGRRDTQYF
once | TRBD2 | TRBJ2-7 | TRBV18 | 15 | TGTGCCAGCTCACTGGAGTGGGAGGGCAGGCACGAGCAGTACTTC | CASSLEWEGRHEQYF
. | TRBD1 | TRBJ1-2 | TRBV6-1 | 14 | TGTGCCAGCATCACAGGGGGAGGGAACTATGGCTACACCTTC | CASITGGGNYGYTF
once | . | TRBJ1-2 | TRBV5-8 | 17 | TGTGCCAGCAGCATAGGAGGCTCAGGGACGGCTGCGTATGGCTACACCTTC | CASSIGGSGTAAYGYTF
. | . | TRBJ2-2 | TRBV30 | 15 | TGTGCCTGGAATAAGGGGGGAGCGAACACCGGGGAGCTGTTTTTT | CAWNKGGANTGELFF
. | . | TRBJ1-4 | TRBV5-4 | 14 | TGTGCCAGCAGCTCTGGGGGAAATAATGAAAAACTGTTTTTT | CASSSGGNNEKLFF
. | . | TRBJ2-5 | TRBV5-6 | 15 | TGTGCCAGCAGCTCGACAGGACTAGTCGGGGAGACCCAGTACTTC | CASSSTGLVGETQYF
. | TRBD1 | TRBJ1-2 | TRBV29-1 | 12 | TGCAGCGTTGAACGGACAGGGGATGGCTACACCTTC | CSVERTGDGYTF
once | . | TRBJ1-6 | TRBV2 | 13 | TGTGCCAGCAGTGAGGATTGGGGTTCACCCCTCCACTTT | CASSEDWGSPLHF
. | TRBD1 | TRBJ2-2 | TRBV11-1 | 15 | TGTGCCAGCAGCTTCCGGACAGGGGGGACCGGGGAGCTGTTTTTT | CASSFRTGGTGELFF
. | TRBD2 | TRBJ2-3 | TRBV12-5 | 20 | TGTGCTAGTGGTTTGGTAAACCTAGGGACTAGCCTCGAGGCGGGCGATACGCAGTATTTT | CASGLVNLGTSLEAGDTQYF
. | . | TRBJ2-1 | TRBV5-8 | 12 | TGTGCCAGCAGCGCTACAGGGCGCCAGCAGTTCTTC | CASSATGRQQFF
. | TRBD2 | TRBJ2-3 | TRBV10-2 | 14 | TGCGCCAGCAGTCCTAGCGGGTCCCAGGATACGCAGTATTTT | CASSPSGSQDTQYF
few | . | TRBJ1-2 | TRBV25-1 | 13 | TGTGCCAGCAGTGAGGGGGAAGGGCCAGGCTACACCTTC | CASSEGEGPGYTF
. | . | TRBJ2-3 | TRBV5-1 | 17 | TGCGCCAGCAGCCCGTTAGCAGATGCGGGGAGCACAGATACGCAGTATTTT | CASSPLADAGSTDTQYF
few | . | TRBJ2-5 | TRBV5-5 | 17 | TGTGCCAGCAGCTTGTCTGAGGGAATCACCCGCCAAGAGACCCAGTACTTC | CASSLSEGITRQETQYF
. | . | TRBJ2-3 | TRBV19 | 17 | TGTGCCAGTAGTCCCTGGTGGGGGGCGGACGACACAGATACGCAGTATTTT | CASSPWWGADDTDTQYF
. | TRBD2 | TRBJ2-3 | TRBV10-2 | 17 | TGCGCCAGCAGTAAGGGCCTAGCGGGGGTGAGCACAGATACGCAGTATTTT | CASSKGLAGVSTDTQYF
. | TRBD1 | TRBJ1-6 | TRBV2 | 15 | TGTGCCAGCAGTGATTGGACAGGGCCTAATTCACCCCTCCACTTT | CASSDWTGPNSPLHF
. | . | TRBJ2-5 | TRBV18 | 14 | TGTGCCAGCTCACCCCCGGGGGTACAAGAGACCCAGTACTTC | CASSPPGVQETQYF
. | . | TRBJ1-6 | TRBV14 | 15 | TGTGCCAGCAGCCAAGATAACGTTAAAAATTCACCCCTCCACTTT | CASSQDNVKNSPLHF
. | . | TRBJ1-2 | TRBV6-1 | 13 | TGTGCCAGCAGGACCCCGGGGGTCTATGGCTACACCTTC | CASRTPGVYGYTF
. | . | TRBJ1-2 | TRBV19 | 11 | TGTGCCAGTAGGTCGGCCGGGGGCTACACCTTC | CASRSAGGYTF
. | TRBD2 | TRBJ2-5 | TRBV6-1 | 18 | TGTGCCAGCAGTGAAGCTCTGGGTGGTAGCGGGGGGCGGGTGACCCAGTACTTC | CASSEALGGSGGRVTQYF
. | . | TRBJ2-4 | TRBV7-2 | 12 | TGTGCCAGCAGCCCCTTTACGGGGGAAAAGTACTTC | CASSPFTGEKYF
once | . | TRBJ2-5 | TRBV20-1 | 11 | TGCAGTGCTCATTGGGGGGAGACCCAGTACTTC | CSAHWGETQYF
once | . | TRBJ2-5 | TRBV6-1 | 14 | TGTGCCAGCAGTGAAGGAGTGGTAGCAGAGACCCAGTACTTC | CASSEGVVAETQYF
. | TRBD1 | TRBJ1-1 | TRBV19 | 17 | TGTGCCAGTAGTATTGGGGACAGGGAATACCTGAACACTGAAGCTTTCTTT | CASSIGDREYLNTEAFF
. | . | TRBJ2-5 | TRBV7-6 | 12 | TGTGCCAGCAGCGAAACTCAAGAGACCCAGTACTTC | CASSETQETQYF
. | TRBD1 | TRBJ1-1 | TRBV6-1 | 14 | TGTGCCAGCAGTGCGAGTAGGGGGCAGACTGAAGCTTTCTTT | CASSASRGQTEAFF
few | . | TRBJ1-1 | TRBV6-5 | 11 | TGTGCCAGCACGGGGAACACTGAAGCTTTCTTT | CASTGNTEAFF
. | . | TRBJ1-4 | TRBV5-4 | 13 | TGTGCCAGCAGCCCCGGGAGTAATGAAAAACTGTTTTTT | CASSPGSNEKLFF
few | TRBD2 | TRBJ2-7 | TRBV19 | 17 | TGTGCCAGTAGTATAGATTCGGGTAGCGGGGGAACCTACGAGCAGTACTTC | CASSIDSGSGGTYEQYF
. | . | TRBJ1-5 | TRBV30 | 15 | TGTGCCTGGTCGAGTTGGGGCTTAGGAAATCAGCCCCAGCATTTT | CAWSSWGLGNQPQHF
. | TRBD2 | TRBJ2-3 | TRBV5-5 | 12 | TGTGCCAGCAGACCCATGGGGGGGACGCAGTATTTT | CASRPMGGTQYF
. | . | TRBJ1-3 | TRBV14 | 14 | TGTGCCAGCAGCCAAGGTGGATCTGGAAACACCATATATTTT | CASSQGGSGNTIYF
. | . | TRBJ1-2 | TRBV5-4 | 14 | TGTGCCAGCAGCCCGACCGCGGAGGATAGTGGCTACACCTTC | CASSPTAEDSGYTF
. | TRBD2 | TRBJ2-3 | TRBV5-4 | 15 | TGTGCCAGCAGTCCTCTAGCGGGGGGGCCAGATACGCAGTATTTT | CASSPLAGGPDTQYF